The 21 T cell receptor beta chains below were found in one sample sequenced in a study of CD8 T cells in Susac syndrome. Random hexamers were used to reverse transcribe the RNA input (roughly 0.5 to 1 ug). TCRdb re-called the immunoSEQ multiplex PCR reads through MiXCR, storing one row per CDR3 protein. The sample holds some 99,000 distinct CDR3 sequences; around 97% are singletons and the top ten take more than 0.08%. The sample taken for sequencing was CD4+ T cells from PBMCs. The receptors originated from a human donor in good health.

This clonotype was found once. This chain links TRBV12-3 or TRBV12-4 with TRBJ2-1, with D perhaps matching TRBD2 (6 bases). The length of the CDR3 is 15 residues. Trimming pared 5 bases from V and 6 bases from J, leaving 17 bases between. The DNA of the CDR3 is TGTGCCAGCAGTCCCACTGGCGGGACGGGCAATGAGCAGTTCTTC. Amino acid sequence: CASSPTGGTGNEQFF.

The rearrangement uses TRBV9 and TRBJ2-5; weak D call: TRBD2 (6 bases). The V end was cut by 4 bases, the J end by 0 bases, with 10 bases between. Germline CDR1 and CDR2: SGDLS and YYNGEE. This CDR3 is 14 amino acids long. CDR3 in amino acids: CASSPGGNQETQYF. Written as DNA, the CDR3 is TGTGCCAGCAGCCCTGGAGGGAACCAAGAGACCCAGTACTTC.

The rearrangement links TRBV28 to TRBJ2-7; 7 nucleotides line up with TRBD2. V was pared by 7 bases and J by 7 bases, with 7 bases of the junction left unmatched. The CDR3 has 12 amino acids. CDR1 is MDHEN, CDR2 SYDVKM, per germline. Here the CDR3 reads CASTTSRREQYF. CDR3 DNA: TGTGCCAGCACGACTAGCCGGAGGGAGCAGTACTTC. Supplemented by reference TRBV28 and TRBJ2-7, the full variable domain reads DVKVTQSSRYLVKRTGEKVFLECVQDMDHENMFWYRQDPGLGLRLIYFSYDVKMKEKGDIPEGYSVSREKKERFSLILESASTNQTSMYLCASTTSRREQYFGPGTRLTVT.

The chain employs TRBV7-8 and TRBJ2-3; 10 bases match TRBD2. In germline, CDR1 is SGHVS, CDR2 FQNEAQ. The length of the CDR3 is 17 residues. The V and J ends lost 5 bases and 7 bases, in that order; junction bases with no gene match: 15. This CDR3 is CASSPARGAGGGNTQYF. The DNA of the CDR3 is TGTGCCAGCAGCCCAGCCAGAGGAGCGGGAGGGGGTAATACGCAGTATTTT.

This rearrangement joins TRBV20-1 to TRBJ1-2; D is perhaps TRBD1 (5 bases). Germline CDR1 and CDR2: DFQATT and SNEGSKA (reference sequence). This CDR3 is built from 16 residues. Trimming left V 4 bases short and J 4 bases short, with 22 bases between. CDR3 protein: CSAKDPNLGRAYGYTF. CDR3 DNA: TGCAGTGCTAAAGACCCTAATCTGGGCAGGGCCTATGGCTACACCTTC.

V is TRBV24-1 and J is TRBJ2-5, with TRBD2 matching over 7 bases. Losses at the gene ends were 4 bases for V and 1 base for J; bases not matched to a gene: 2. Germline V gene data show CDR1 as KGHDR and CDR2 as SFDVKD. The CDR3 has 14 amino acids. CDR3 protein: CATSESGAQETQYF. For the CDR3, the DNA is TGTGCCACCAGTGAGAGCGGGGCCCAAGAGACCCAGTACTTC.

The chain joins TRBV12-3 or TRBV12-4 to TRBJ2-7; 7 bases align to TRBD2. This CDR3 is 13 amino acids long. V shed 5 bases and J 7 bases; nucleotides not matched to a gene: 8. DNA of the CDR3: TGTGCCAGCAGTAAGGGAGGGGTCGGGGAGCAGTACTTC. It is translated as CASSKGGVGEQYF.

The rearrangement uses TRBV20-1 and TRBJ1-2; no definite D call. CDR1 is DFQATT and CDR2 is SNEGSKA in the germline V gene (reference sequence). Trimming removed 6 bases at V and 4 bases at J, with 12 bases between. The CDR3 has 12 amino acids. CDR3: CSANLLGYGYTF. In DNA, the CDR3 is TGCAGTGCAAACCTGTTGGGCTATGGCTACACCTTC.

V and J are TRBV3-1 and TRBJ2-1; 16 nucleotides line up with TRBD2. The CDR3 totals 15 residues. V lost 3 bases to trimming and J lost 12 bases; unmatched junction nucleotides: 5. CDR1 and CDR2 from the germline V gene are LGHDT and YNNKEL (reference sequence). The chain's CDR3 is CASSQGLAGGLRQFF. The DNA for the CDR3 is TGTGCCAGCAGCCAGGGACTAGCGGGAGGGTTGCGGCAGTTCTTC.

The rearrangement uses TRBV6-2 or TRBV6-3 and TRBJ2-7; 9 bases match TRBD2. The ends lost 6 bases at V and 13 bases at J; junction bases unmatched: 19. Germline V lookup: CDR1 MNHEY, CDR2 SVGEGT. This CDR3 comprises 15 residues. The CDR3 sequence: CASRASAGGLLFVYF. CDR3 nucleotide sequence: TGTGCCAGCAGGGCCTCAGCGGGAGGCCTTTTATTCGTTTACTTC.

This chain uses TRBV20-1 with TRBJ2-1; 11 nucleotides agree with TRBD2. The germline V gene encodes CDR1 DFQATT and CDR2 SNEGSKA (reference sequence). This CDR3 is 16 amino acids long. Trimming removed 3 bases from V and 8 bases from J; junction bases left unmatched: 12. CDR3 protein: CSARVTSGGWSDEQFF. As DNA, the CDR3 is TGCAGTGCTAGGGTAACTAGCGGGGGCTGGTCCGATGAGCAGTTCTTC.

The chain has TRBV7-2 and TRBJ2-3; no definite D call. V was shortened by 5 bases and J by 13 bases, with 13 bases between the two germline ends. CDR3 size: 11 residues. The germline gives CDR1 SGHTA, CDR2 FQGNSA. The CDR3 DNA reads TGTGCCAGCAGCCAAGGCGCCATTGAGTATTTT. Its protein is CASSQGAIEYF. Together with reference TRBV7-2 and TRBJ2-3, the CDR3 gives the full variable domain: GAGVSQSPSNKVTEKGKDVELRCDPISGHTALYWYRQSLGQGLEFLIYFQGNSAPDKSGLPSDRFSAERTGGSVSTLTIQRTQQEDSAVYLCASSQGAIEYFGPGTRLTVL.

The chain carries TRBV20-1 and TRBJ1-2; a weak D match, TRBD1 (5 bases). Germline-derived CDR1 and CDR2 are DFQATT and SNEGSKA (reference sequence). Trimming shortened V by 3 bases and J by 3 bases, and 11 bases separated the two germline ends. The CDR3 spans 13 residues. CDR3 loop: CSASRGEYYGYTF. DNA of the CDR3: TGCAGTGCTAGTAGAGGGGAGTACTATGGCTACACCTTC.

The CDR3 protein is CASSPTGEKAYEQYF. The CDR3 DNA sequence: TGTGCCAGCAGCCCGACAGGGGAAAAGGCCTACGAGCAGTACTTC. The rearrangement links TRBV28 to TRBJ2-7, with 8 bases fitting TRBD1. V lost 6 bases and J lost 2; bases outside the gene matches: 9. CDR3 length: 15 amino acids. Germline loops: CDR1 MDHEN, CDR2 SYDVKM.

The CDR3 nucleotides read TGCAGTGCTAGAGATCCCAACAGGGCAGAGGTTAGTCGCGAGCAGTACTTC. This translates into CSARDPNRAEVSREQYF. V usage is TRBV20-1 and J usage is TRBJ2-7; D may be TRBD1 (6 bases). The CDR3 is 17 residues long. CDR1 is DFQATT, CDR2 SNEGSKA, per germline (reference sequence). The V and J ends lost 0 bases and 6 bases respectively, with 24 bases between them.

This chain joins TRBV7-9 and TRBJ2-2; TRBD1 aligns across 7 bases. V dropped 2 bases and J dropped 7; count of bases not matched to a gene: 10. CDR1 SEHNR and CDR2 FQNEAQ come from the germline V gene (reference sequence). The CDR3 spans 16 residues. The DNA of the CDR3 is TGTGCCAGCAGCTTAAGGGCCAAGGGGGCGAACGGGGAGCTGTTTTTT. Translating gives CASSLRAKGANGELFF.

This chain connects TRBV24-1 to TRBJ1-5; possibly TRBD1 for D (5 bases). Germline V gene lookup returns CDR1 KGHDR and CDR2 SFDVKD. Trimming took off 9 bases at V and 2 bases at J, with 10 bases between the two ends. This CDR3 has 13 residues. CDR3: CATSAGGNQPQHF. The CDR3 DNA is TGTGCCACCTCGGCGGGGGGCAATCAGCCCCAGCATTTT.

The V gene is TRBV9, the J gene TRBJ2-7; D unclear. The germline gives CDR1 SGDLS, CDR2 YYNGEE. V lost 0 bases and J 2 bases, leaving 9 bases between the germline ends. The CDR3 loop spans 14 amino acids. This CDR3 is CASSVDGGTYEQYF. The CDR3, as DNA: TGTGCCAGCAGCGTAGATGGCGGAACCTACGAGCAGTACTTC.

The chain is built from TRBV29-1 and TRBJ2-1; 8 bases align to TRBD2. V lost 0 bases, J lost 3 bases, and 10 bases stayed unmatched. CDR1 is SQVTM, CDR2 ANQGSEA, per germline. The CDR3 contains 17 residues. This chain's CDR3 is CSVEDGAGTSGYNEQFF. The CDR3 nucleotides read TGCAGCGTTGAAGATGGGGCGGGGACTAGTGGCTACAATGAGCAGTTCTTC.

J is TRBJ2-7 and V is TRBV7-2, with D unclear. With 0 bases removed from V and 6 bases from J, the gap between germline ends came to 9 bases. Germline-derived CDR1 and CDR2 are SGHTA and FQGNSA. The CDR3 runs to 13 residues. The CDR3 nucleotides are TGTGCCAGCAGCTTAGCGGGAAGGGTCGAGCAGTACTTC. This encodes CASSLAGRVEQYF.

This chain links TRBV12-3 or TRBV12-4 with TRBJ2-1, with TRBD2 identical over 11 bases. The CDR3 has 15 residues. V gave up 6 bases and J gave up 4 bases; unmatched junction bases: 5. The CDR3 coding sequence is TGTGCCAGCAGGCCCACTAGCGGGGGATACAATGAGCAGTTCTTC. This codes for CASRPTSGGYNEQFF.